Below are 10 T cell receptor beta chains sequenced from a single sample in a study of beta chain features in type 1 diabetes (dated by TCRdb to 2017 to 2018). Libraries were built with the immunoSEQ multiplex PCR assay. The entire isolated RNA was reverse transcribed using the High Capacity cDNA Reverse Transcription Kit, and thus expressed TCRB transcripts were sequenced. TCRdb obtained this table from immuneACCESS and retained in-frame rearrangements with V and J assigned. These tables miss some clones; where compared with another copy, unresolved V genes account for less than half of the shortfall, and the remainder is unexplained. The table for this sample lists about 470,000 clones; roughly 31% of them were counted only once. Around 0.065% of the sample belongs to the ten largest clones. Sequencing input: naive CD4+ T cells from blood. This specimen's cell subset or site label, interpreted: true naive CD4+ T cells. These receptors were obtained from a man aged 18 to 30 in good health.

The chain is built from TRBV4-2 and TRBJ2-1; possibly TRBD1 for D (6 bases). V was trimmed by 0 bases and J by 2 bases, leaving 14 bases between them. CDR3 size: 17 residues. Germline V lookup: CDR1 LGHNA, CDR2 YNFKEQ. CDR3 nucleotide sequence: TGTGCCAGCAGCCAAGACTCTGGACAGCCCACCTACAATGAGCAGTTCTTC. Protein product: CASSQDSGQPTYNEQFF.

The rearrangement links TRBV30 to TRBJ1-1; a weak D match, TRBD1 (6 bases). CDR3 length: 16 amino acids. V lost 0 bases and J lost 5, with 19 bases in between. The germline gives CDR1 GTSNPN, CDR2 SVGIG (reference sequence). DNA for the CDR3: TGTGCCTGGAGTGTACTCGTCGCGCAGGGGCGGACTGAAGCTTTCTTT. Translating gives CAWSVLVAQGRTEAFF. Based on the CDR3 plus reference TRBV30 and TRBJ1-1, the full variable domain is SQTIHQWPATLVQPVGSPLSLECTVEGTSNPNLYWYRQAAGRGLQLLFYSVGIGQISSEVPQNLSASRPQDRQFILSSKKLLLSDSGFYLCAWSVLVAQGRTEAFFGQGTRLTVV.

The chain has TRBV6-5 and TRBJ2-7, with D perhaps assigned TRBD1 or TRBD2 (5 bases each). Between the trimmed V and J ends, which lost 6 bases and 4 bases, there was a span of 13 bases. The CDR3 runs to 13 residues. Germline loops: CDR1 MNHEY, CDR2 SVGAGI. The CDR3 region is CASSPGARYEQYF. CDR3 nucleotide sequence: TGTGCCAGCAGCCCCGGGGCTCGATACGAGCAGTACTTC.

The V call is TRBV30, the J call TRBJ1-5; D is undetermined. The CDR3 has 13 residues. The germline V gene has CDR1 GTSNPN and CDR2 SVGIG (reference sequence). With 1 base removed from V and 7 bases from J, the gap between germline ends came to 11 bases. In DNA, the CDR3 is TGTGCCTGGAGTGGTGGTAAAGGACAGCCCCAGCATTTT. Translation: CAWSGGKGQPQHF.

The J gene is TRBJ2-5, the V gene TRBV29-1; 7 nucleotides agree with TRBD1. Per germline, CDR1 SQVTM and CDR2 ANQGSEA. The CDR3 totals 14 residues. V dropped 7 bases and J dropped 4; count of bases not matched to a gene: 12. Here the CDR3 DNA reads TGCAGCGCAAGTCGAACAGGGGTGGGAGAGACCCAGTACTTC. It specifies CSASRTGVGETQYF.

This rearrangement joins TRBV29-1 to TRBJ2-1, with 7 bases matching TRBD2. The CDR3 extends over 14 amino acids. The V gene end was trimmed by 6 bases and the J gene end by 1 base; junction bases not matched to a gene: 6. Germline values: CDR1 SQVTM, CDR2 ANQGSEA. The CDR3: CSVGKRDSYNEQFF. CDR3 coding DNA: TGCAGCGTCGGAAAGCGGGATTCCTACAATGAGCAGTTCTTC.

The chain recombines TRBV5-1 with TRBJ2-1, with D possibly matching TRBD1 (5 bases). Trimming took off 2 bases at V and 5 bases at J, with 8 bases between the two ends. Germline-derived CDR1 and CDR2 are SGHRS and YFSETQ. This CDR3 is 13 amino acids long. The CDR3 here is CASSFTGNNEQFF. CDR3 nucleotide sequence: TGCGCCAGCAGCTTCACAGGAAACAATGAGCAGTTCTTC.

The V call is TRBV14, the J call TRBJ2-5; the match to TRBD1 covers 10 bases. Looked up from germline, CDR1 is SGHDN and CDR2 is FVKESK. J gave up 6 bases and V 4 bases, and 8 bases lay outside the gene matches. The CDR3 extends over 15 amino acids. CDR3 in DNA: TGTGCCAGCAGCCCCCGGACAGGGGGGTGGAAGACCCAGTACTTC. Its protein product is CASSPRTGGWKTQYF.

The rearrangement joins TRBV5-4 to TRBJ2-1, with 7 bases identical to TRBD1. The CDR3 loop spans 14 amino acids. Per germline, CDR1 SGHNT and CDR2 YYREEE (reference sequence). After removal of 2 bases from V and 8 bases from J, the junction contained 7 bases not matched to a gene. The CDR3 loop is CASSLPTGSDEQFF. Written as DNA, the CDR3 is TGTGCCAGCAGCTTACCGACAGGGAGCGATGAGCAGTTCTTC.

This chain joins TRBV29-1 and TRBJ2-1; 8 positions match TRBD1. CDR3 length: 12 amino acids. V trimming: 4 bases; J trimming: 7 bases; junction bases outside the gene matches: 3. Germline V gene data show CDR1 as SQVTM and CDR2 as ANQGSEA. The CDR3 sequence: CSVGTGWNEQFF. CDR3 in DNA: TGCAGCGTTGGGACAGGGTGGAATGAGCAGTTCTTC.